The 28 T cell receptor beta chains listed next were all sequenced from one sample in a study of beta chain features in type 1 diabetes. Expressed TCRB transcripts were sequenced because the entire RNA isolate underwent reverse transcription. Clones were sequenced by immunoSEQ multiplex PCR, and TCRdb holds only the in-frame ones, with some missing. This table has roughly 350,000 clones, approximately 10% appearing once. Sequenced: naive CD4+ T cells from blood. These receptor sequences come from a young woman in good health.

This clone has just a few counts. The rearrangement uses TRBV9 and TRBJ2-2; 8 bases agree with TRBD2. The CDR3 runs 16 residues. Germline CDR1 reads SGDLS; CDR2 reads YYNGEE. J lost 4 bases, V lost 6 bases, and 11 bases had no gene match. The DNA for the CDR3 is TGTGCCAGCACCTATCGAGCGGGAGCTTTCACCGGGGAGCTGTTTTTT. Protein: CASTYRAGAFTGELFF.

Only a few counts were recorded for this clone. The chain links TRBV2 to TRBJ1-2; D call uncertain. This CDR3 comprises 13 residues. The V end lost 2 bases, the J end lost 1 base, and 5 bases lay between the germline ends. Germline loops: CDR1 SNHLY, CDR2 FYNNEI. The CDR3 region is CASSELYNYGYTF. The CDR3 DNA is TGTGCCAGCAGTGAACTTTATAACTATGGCTACACCTTC.

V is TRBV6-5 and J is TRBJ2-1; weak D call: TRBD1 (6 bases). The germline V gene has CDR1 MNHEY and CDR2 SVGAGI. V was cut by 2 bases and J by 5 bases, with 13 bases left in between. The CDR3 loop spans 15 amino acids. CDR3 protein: CASSYVTGRDNEQFF. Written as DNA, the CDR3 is TGTGCCAGCAGTTACGTTACAGGGCGGGACAATGAGCAGTTCTTC.

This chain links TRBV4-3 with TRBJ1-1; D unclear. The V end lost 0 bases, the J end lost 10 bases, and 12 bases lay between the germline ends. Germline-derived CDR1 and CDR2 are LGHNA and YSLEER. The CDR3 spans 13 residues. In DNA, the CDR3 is TGCGCCAGCAGCCAAGAGGGAGCCCCGGTAGCTTTCTTT. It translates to CASSQEGAPVAFF.

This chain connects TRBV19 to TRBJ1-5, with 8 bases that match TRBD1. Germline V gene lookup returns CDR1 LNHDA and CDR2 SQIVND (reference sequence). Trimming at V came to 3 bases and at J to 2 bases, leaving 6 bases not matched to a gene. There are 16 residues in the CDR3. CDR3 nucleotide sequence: TGTGCCAGTAGTATGAGGCAGGGGGCTGGCAATCAGCCCCAGCATTTT. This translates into CASSMRQGAGNQPQHF.

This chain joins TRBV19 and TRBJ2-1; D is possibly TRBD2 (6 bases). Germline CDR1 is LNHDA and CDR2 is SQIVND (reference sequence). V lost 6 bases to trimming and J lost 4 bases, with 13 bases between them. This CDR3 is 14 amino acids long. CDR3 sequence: CASSPGLIYNEQFF. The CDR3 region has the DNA TGTGCCAGTAGCCCGGGACTTATATACAATGAGCAGTTCTTC.

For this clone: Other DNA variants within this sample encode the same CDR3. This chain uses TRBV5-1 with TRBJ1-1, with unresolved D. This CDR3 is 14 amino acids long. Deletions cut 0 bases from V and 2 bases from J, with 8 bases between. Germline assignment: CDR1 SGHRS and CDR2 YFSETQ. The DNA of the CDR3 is TGCGCCAGCAGCTTGGGCCAGGTAAACACTGAAGCTTTCTTT. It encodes CASSLGQVNTEAFF.

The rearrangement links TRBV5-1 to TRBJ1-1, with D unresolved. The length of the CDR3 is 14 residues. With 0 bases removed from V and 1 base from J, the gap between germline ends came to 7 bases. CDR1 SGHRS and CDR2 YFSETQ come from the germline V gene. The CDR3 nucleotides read TGCGCCAGCAGCTTGGATCCGGGGAACACTGAAGCTTTCTTT. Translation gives CASSLDPGNTEAFF.

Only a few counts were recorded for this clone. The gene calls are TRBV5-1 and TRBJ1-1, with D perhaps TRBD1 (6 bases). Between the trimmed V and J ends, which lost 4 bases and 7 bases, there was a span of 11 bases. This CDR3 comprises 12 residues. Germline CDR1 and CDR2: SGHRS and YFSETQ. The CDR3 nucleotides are TGCGCCAGCAGCCCCAGGGGACATGAAGCTTTCTTT. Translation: CASSPRGHEAFF. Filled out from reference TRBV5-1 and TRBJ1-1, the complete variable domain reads KAGVTQTPRYLIKTRGQQVTLSCSPISGHRSVSWYQQTPGQGLQFLFEYFSETQRNKGNFPGRFSGRQFSNSRSEMNVSTLELGDSALYLCASSPRGHEAFFGQGTRLTVV.

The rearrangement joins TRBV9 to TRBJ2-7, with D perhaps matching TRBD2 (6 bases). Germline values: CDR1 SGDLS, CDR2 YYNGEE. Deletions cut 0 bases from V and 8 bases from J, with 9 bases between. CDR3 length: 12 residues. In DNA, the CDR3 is TGTGCCAGCAGCGTAGGGAGGGGCAAGCAGTACTTC. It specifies CASSVGRGKQYF.

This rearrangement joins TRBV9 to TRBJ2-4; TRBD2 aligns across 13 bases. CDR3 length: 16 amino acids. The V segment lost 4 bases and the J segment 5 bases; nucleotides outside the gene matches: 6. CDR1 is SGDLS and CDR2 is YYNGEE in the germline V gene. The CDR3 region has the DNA TGTGCCAGCAGCATCGGACTAGCGGGAGTTGAAAACATTCAGTACTTC. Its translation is CASSIGLAGVENIQYF.

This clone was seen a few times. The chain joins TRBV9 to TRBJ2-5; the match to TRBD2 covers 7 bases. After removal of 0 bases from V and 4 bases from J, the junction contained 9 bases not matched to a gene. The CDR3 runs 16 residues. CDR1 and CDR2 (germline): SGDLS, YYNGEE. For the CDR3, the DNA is TGTGCCAGCAGCGTAGGTGTTGGGGAGGGACGAGAGACCCAGTACTTC. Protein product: CASSVGVGEGRETQYF.

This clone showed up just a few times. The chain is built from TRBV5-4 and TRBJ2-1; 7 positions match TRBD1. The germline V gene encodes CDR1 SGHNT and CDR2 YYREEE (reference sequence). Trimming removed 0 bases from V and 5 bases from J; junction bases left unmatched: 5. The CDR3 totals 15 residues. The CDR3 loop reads CASSLDMTGHNEQFF. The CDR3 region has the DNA TGTGCCAGCAGCTTGGATATGACAGGGCACAATGAGCAGTTCTTC.

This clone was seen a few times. CDR3 amino acids: CSVTGGLAGGSREQYF. The CDR3 DNA reads as TGCAGCGTTACTGGTGGACTAGCGGGAGGTTCCCGCGAGCAGTACTTC. The rearrangement joins TRBV29-1 to TRBJ2-5; 14 positions agree with TRBD2. The assigned J gene may be wrong: the sequence end matches TRBJ2-7 better. The germline V gene encodes CDR1 SQVTM and CDR2 ANQGSEA. The CDR3 sequence is 16 residues long.

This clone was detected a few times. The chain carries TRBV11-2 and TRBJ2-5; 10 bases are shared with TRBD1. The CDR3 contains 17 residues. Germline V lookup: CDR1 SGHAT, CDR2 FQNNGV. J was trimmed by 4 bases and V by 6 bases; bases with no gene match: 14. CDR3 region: CASSLRAWDRGRETQYF. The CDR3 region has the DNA TGTGCCAGCAGTCTTAGGGCCTGGGACAGGGGTCGAGAGACCCAGTACTTC.

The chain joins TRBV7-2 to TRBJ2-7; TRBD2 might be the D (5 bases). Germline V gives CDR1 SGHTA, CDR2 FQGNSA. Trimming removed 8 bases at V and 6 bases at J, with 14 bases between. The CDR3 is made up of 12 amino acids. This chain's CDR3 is CASGASEVEQYF. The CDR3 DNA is TGTGCCAGCGGAGCCTCGGAGGTCGAGCAGTACTTC.

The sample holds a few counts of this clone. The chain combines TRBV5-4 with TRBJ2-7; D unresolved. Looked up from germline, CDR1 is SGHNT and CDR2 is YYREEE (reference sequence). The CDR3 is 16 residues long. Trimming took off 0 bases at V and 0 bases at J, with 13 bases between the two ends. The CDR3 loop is CASSLGLDPSSYEQYF. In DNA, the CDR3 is TGTGCCAGCAGCTTGGGTCTAGATCCGAGCTCCTACGAGCAGTACTTC.

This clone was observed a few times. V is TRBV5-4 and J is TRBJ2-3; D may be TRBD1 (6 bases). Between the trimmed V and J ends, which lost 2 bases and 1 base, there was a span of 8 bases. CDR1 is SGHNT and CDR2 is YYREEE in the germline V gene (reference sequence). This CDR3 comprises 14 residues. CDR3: CASSFYRGTDTQYF. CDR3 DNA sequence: TGTGCCAGCAGCTTTTACAGGGGCACAGATACGCAGTATTTT.

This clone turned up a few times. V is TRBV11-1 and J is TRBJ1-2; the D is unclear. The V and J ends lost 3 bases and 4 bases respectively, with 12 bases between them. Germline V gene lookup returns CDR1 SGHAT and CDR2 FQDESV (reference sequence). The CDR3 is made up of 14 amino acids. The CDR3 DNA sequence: TGTGCCAGCAGCTTCGGGTCCCGGGGCTATGGCTACACCTTC. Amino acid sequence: CASSFGSRGYGYTF.

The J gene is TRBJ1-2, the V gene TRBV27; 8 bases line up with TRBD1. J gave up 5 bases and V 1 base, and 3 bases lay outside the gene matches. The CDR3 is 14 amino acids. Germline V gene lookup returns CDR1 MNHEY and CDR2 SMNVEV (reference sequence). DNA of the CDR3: TGTGCCAGCAGTTTATTTGGACAGGGTTATGGCTACACCTTC. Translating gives CASSLFGQGYGYTF.

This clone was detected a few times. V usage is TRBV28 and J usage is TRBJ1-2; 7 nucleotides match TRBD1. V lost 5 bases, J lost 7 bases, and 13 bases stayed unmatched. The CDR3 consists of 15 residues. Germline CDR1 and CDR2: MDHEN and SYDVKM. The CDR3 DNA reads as TGTGCCAGCAGTCCCCGGTCGGGTCAGGGGGGTGGCTACACCTTC. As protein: CASSPRSGQGGGYTF.

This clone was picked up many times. The CDR3 coding sequence is TGCGCCAGCAGTCAATCAGGGGAGCGGGGAGGCTCCTACCAAGAGACCCAGTACTTC. Translated, it gives CASSQSGERGGSYQETQYF. The V call is TRBV23-1, the J call TRBJ2-5; TRBD2 matches 7 bases. TRBV23-1 is identified as an open reading frame with a role that is uncertain. V was clipped by 0 bases and J by 0 bases; unmatched bases: 13. The CDR3 length is 19 residues.

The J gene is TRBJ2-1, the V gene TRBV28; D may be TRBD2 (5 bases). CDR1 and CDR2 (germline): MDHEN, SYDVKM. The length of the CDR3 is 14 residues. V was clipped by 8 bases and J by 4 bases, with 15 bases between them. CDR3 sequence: CASQTGSGYNEQFF. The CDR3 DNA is TGTGCCAGCCAGACGGGGAGTGGGTACAATGAGCAGTTCTTC.

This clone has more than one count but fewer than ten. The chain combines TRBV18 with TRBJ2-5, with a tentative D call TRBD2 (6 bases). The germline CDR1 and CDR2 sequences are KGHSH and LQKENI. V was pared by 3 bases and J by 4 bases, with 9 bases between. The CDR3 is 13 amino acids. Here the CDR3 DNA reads TGTGCCAGCTCACCGGTCGGGGGAGAGACCCAGTACTTC. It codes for CASSPVGGETQYF.

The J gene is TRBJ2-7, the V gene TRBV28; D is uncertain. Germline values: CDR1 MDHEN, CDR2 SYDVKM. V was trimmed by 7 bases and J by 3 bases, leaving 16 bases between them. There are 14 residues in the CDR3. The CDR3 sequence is CASIGSLPSYEQYF. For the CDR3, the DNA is TGTGCCAGCATCGGCTCACTACCAAGCTACGAGCAGTACTTC.

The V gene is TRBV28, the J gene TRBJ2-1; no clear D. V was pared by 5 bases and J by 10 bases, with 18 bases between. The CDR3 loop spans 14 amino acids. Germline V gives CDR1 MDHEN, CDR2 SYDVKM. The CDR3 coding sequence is TGTGCCAGCAGTCAAAGTATTCCGAATCTAGAGCAGTTCTTC. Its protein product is CASSQSIPNLEQFF. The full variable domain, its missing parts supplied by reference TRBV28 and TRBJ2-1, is DVKVTQSSRYLVKRTGEKVFLECVQDMDHENMFWYRQDPGLGLRLIYFSYDVKMKEKGDIPEGYSVSREKKERFSLILESASTNQTSMYLCASSQSIPNLEQFFGPGTRLTVL.

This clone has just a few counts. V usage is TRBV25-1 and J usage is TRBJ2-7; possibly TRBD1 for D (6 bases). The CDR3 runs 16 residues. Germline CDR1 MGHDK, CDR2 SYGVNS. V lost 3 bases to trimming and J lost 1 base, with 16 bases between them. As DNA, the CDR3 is TGTGCCAGCAGTGATGATCCGGCAGGGGCTTCCTACGAGCAGTACTTC. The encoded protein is CASSDDPAGASYEQYF.

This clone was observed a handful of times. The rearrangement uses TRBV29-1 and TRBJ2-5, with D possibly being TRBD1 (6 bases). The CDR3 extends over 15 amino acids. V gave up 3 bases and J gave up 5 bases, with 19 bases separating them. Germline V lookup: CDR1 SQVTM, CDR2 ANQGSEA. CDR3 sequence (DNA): TGCAGCGTTGATTTGCCGGGACACCCCAGGGAGACCCAGTACTTC. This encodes CSVDLPGHPRETQYF. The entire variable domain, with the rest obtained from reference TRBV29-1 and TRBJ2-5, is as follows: SAVISQKPSRDICQRGTSLTIQCQVDSQVTMMFWYRQQPGQSLTLIATANQGSEATYESGFVIDKFPISRPNLTFSTLTVSNMSPEDSSIYLCSVDLPGHPRETQYFGPGTRLLVL.